The present TCR beta chain was sequenced within a study of CD8 T cells in ankylosing spondylitis. Study-wide results and limits: In ankylosing spondylitis blood, a motif of eight highly homologous TCR beta variants appeared characteristic. Earlier work had already found some motif variants in reactive arthritis synovial fluid and blood.

Generation of TCR beta libraries employed quantitative 5'-RACE incorporating molecular barcodes. Via MiXCR, TCRdb re-called the 5' RACE reads, giving one row per CDR3 protein. The sample lists about 150,000 distinct CDR3 sequences, 25% to 35% occurring once. There are 16 residues in the CDR3. Germline loops: CDR1 KGHSH, CDR2 LQKENI. Trimming took 5 bases from V and 4 from J; bases not matched to a gene: 6. As for this clonotype: Antigen: not known.

This sequence originates from a male donor with ankylosing spondylitis. The sample consisted of synovial fluid, either unsorted or a sorted T cell fraction (not recorded which). The gene calls are TRBV18 and TRBJ1-6; TRBD1 matches at 9 bases. CDR3: CASSSQGAGYNSPLHF. CDR3 DNA sequence: TGTGCCAGCTCATCACAGGGGGCTGGATATAATTCACCCCTCCACTTT.